This TCR beta chain was sequenced during a study of blood T cell repertoires in COVID-19 (dated by TCRdb to the early 2020s). With respect to the entire study: Samples from collaborators originated in the United States, Italy and Spain and spanned both the acute and convalescent phases of COVID-19. The material from the prospective study consisted of cDNA or gDNA derived from T cells, B-cell-depleted T cells, or PBMCs. Deeply sampled blood TCRbeta repertoires from subjects exposed to, actively infected with, or recovered from COVID-19 were included in the dataset. The sample metadata nearly always contained a de-identified subject ID, COVID-19 status, age in years and sex. Where available, HLA class I and class II types were obtained from metadata supplied by the sample provider rather than from assay-based typing. The repertoires were released in a freely available public database meant as a resource for research on the immune response to SARS-CoV-2. Samples came from the ongoing ImmuneRACE study (first 160 participants) plus 1,254 subjects from 6 global collaborators.

Collaborating institutions collected whole blood in K2EDTA tubes following their own protocols. For TCRbeta analysis, collaborators shipped samples as frozen whole blood, isolated PBMCs, or DNA extracted from either of those sample types. TCRbeta CDR3 regions were amplified from genomic DNA using the immunoSEQ Assay, a bias-controlled multiplex PCR. Per the original workflow: Nucleated cell counts per sample were estimated from amplification of reference gene primers within the assay. To quantify the absolute abundance of each unique TCRbeta CDR3 rearrangement, sequence reads were collapsed and filtered. For each sample, productive Simpson clonality was calculated as the square root of Simpson's diversity index across productive rearrangements. Entries here come from immuneACCESS through TCRdb and include only in-frame sequences with V and J called. Some clones fail to appear in such tables; in the studies checked, an unresolved V gene covers under half of the shortfall, and the cause of the remainder is unknown. Clonal size and the V and J genes are those of that table, whereas D and trimming came from the DNA. Recorded for this sample are 55,000 to 70,000 clones; about 79% of them occurred a single time. Clones ranked in the top ten supply under 5% of the sample.

The investigation overall reported the following: The quantity of clinical and demographic metadata differed by source and by participant and was supplied without curation.

Spanning cysteine to phenylalanine, the CDR3 consists of 15 amino acids. The read is trimmed to its CDR3 DNA, 45 bases read in frame from base 1. Trimming takes 6 bases from V and 0 bases from J, and the germline ends sit 15 bases apart. CDR1 is given as MNHEY and CDR2 as SVGEGT, both from the germline V gene. There are a few counts of this clone. The antigen it recognizes is unknown. No much larger clone is present one base from it, and per-base qualities are unavailable. This TCR derives from a human donor in a cohort sampled during active COVID-19. The specimen sequenced was peripheral blood. The rearrangement combines TRBV6-2 or TRBV6-3 with TRBJ2-7; a tentative D call is TRBD1 (5 bases match). The CDR3 protein is CASSPIDSFSYEQYF. The sequenced DNA: TGTGCCAGCAGCCCCATCGACAGTTTCTCCTACGAGCAGTACTTC.